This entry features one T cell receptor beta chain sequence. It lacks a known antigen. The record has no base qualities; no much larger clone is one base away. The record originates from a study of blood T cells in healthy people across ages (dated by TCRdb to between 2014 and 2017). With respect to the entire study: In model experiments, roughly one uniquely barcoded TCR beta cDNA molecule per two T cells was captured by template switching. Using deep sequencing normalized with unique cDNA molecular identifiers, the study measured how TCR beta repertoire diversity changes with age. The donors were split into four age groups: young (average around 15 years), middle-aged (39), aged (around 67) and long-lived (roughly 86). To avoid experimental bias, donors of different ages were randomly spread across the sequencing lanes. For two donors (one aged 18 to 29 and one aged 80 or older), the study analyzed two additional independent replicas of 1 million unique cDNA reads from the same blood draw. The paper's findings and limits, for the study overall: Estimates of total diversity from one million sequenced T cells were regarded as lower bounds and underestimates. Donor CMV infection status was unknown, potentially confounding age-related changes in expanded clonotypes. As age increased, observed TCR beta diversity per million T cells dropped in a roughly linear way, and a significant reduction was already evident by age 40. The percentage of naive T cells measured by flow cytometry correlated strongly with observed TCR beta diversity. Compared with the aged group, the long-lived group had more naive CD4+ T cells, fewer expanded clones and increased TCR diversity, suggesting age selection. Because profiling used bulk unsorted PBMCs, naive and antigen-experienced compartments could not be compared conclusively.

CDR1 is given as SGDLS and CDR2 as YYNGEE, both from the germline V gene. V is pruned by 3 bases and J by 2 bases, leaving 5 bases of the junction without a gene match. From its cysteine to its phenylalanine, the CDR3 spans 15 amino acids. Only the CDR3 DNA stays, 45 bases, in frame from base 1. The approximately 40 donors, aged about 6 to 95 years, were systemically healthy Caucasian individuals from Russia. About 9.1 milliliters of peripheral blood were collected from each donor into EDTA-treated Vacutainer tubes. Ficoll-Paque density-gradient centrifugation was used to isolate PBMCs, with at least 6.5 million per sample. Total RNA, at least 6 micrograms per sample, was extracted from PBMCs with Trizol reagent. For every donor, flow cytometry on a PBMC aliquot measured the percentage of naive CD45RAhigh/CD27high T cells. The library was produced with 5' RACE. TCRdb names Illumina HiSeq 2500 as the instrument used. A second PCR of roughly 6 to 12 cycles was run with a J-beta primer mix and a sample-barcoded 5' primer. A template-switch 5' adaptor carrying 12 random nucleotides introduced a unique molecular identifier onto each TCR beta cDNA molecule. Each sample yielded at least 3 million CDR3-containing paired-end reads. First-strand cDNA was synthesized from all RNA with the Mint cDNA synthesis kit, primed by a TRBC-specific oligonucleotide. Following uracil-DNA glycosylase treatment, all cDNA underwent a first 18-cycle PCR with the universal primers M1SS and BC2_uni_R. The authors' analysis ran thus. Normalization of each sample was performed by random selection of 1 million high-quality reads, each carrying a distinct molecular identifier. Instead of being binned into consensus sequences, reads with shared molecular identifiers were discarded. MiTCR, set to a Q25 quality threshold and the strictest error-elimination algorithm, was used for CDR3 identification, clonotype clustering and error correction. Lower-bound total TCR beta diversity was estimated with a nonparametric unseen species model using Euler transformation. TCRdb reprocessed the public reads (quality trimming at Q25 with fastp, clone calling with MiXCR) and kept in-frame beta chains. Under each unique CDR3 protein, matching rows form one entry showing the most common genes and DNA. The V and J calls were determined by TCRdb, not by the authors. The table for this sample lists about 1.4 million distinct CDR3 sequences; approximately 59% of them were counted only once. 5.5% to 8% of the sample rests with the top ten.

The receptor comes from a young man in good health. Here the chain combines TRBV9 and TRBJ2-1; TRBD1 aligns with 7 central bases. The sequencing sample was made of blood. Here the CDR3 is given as CASSAAGTAYNEQFF. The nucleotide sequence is TGTGCCAGCAGCGCGGCCGGGACAGCCTACAATGAGCAGTTCTTC. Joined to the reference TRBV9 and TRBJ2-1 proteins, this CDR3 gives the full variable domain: DSGVTQTPKHLITATGQRVTLRCSPRSGDLSVYWYQQSLDQGLQFLIQYYNGEERAKGNILERFSAQQFPDLHSELNLSSLELGDSALYFCASSAAGTAYNEQFFGPGTRLTVL.